These 22 T cell receptor beta chains came from one sample sequenced in a study of tumor and adjacent non-tumor tissue in lung cancer (dated by TCRdb to 2017 to 2018). The library was obtained by multiplex PCR. Instrument on record: Illumina HiSeq 2500. TCRbeta libraries were built by three rounds of nested PCR using primers (Table S4), following protocols modified from ARM-PCR. The public sequencing data were trimmed at Q25 with fastp and processed into clonotypes with MiXCR by TCRdb, which kept only in-frame beta chains. Identical CDR3 proteins give one entry, which carries the most common genes and DNA. A total of approximately 79,000 distinct CDR3 sequences appear in this sample, roughly 72% of them only once. Roughly 9% of the sample belongs to the ten largest clones. Bulk unsorted tissue served as the source for RNA extraction, and RNA quality was assessed using a NanoDrop ND-1000 and an Agilent 2100.

Input material: lung tumor tissue. The receptors here all came from a woman between 40 and 50 years old with non-small cell lung cancer.

Remarks on this clonotype: One junction end does not reproduce the germline sequence, and a read error may be involved. The chain is built from TRBV12-3 or TRBV12-4 and TRBJ2-3; D gene ambiguous. This CDR3 spans 15 amino acids. CDR3 amino acids: CATLIPTEGPDAQFF. CDR3 nucleotide sequence: TGTGCCACCTTAATCCCGACTGAAGGCCCGGACGCGCAGTTTTTT.

On this clonotype itself: Compared with germline, one end of the junction differs, possibly owing to a read error. This rearrangement joins TRBV4-1 to TRBJ2-5; D is perhaps TRBD2 (5 bases). This CDR3 has 13 residues. Germline CDR1 reads MGHRA; CDR2 reads YSYEKL. CDR3 nucleotide sequence: TGCGCCAGCAGCCCTGGACCGGAGGAGATCCAGTACTTC. Amino acids: CASSPGPEEIQYF.

A note on this clonotype: Mismatch with germline at one junction end may stem from a read error. The chain links TRBV6-1 to TRBJ2-1; no clear D gene. The better agreement between TRBJ2-7 and the DNA end casts doubt on the J call. CDR1 MNHNS and CDR2 SASEGT come from the germline V gene. There are 13 residues in the CDR3. The CDR3, as DNA: TGTGGCAGCAGTGAACTCGGTCTTAATGAGCAGTACTTC. Translating gives CGSSELGLNEQYF.

As to this clonotype: The junction departs from the called germline gene at one end, perhaps through a read error. The chain combines TRBV13 with TRBJ2-3; weak D call: TRBD1 (6 bases). Germline assignment: CDR1 PRHDT and CDR2 FYEKMQ (reference sequence). The CDR3 spans 16 residues. CDR3 residues: CVSSTRTAKTSDTQYF. The CDR3 DNA reads as TGTGTCAGCAGCACGAGGACAGCGAAGACATCAGATACGCAGTATTTT.

Worth noting for this clonotype: A much larger clonotype is one base distant, so this may be a read error. The chain carries TRBV30 and TRBJ2-1, with 7 bases identical to TRBD2. The V and J ends lost 8 bases and 4 bases, in that order; junction bases with no gene match: 5. The CDR3 is 12 amino acids. Germline values: CDR1 GTSNPN, CDR2 SVGIG (reference sequence). DNA for the CDR3: TGTGCCCTAGACGGGGGGTACAATGAGCAGTTCTTC. Residues: CALDGGYNEQFF.

About this clonotype: With a much larger clone just one base away, this may be a read error. The J gene is TRBJ1-6, the V gene TRBV27, with 9 bases identical to TRBD1. This CDR3 contains 15 residues. V was pared by 10 bases and J by 7 bases, with 11 bases of the junction left unmatched. The germline CDR1 and CDR2 sequences are MNHEY and SMNVEV (reference sequence). The CDR3: CAISVTGTGNSPLHF. The CDR3 DNA is TGTGCCATCAGCGTAACCGGGACAGGGAATTCACCCCTCCACTTT.

Details on this clonotype: A much larger clone differs from this one at a single base, so this may be a read error. The chain recombines TRBV20-1 with TRBJ2-3, with unresolved D. Per germline, CDR1 DFQATT and CDR2 SNEGSKA (reference sequence). This CDR3 is 15 amino acids long. The V gene lost 3 bases and the J gene lost 0 bases, with 13 bases spanning the gap. CDR3 sequence: CSARSEARSTDTQYF. Here the CDR3 DNA reads TGCAGTGCTAGGTCCGAGGCGAGGAGCACAGATACGCAGTATTTT.

Of note for this clonotype: A read error may produce the germline difference seen at one junction end. The chain combines TRBV11-3 with TRBJ2-7; D is perhaps TRBD1 (5 bases). The CDR3 is made up of 12 amino acids. Germline V CDR1 and CDR2: SGHNT, YENEEA. The CDR3: CACSIERGEQYF. In DNA, the CDR3 is TGTGCCTGCAGCATAGAAAGGGGCGAACAGTACTTC.

Points on this clonotype: The CDR3 does not end in the conserved phenylalanine or tryptophan, so this is likely a read error. The chain links TRBV6-5 to TRBJ1-1; D unresolved. The CDR3 loop spans 15 amino acids. Germline V CDR1 and CDR2: MNHEY, SVGAGI. The CDR3 loop reads CASHPRGFLNTEAFI. In DNA, the CDR3 is TGTGCCAGTCATCCGCGGGGTTTTCTGAATACTGAAGCTTTCATT.

As regards this clonotype: A junction boundary mismatches the germline segment, possibly from a read error. The rearrangement links TRBV5-4 to TRBJ2-2; 7 bases are a match to TRBD2. There are 15 residues in the CDR3. Germline loops: CDR1 SGHNT, CDR2 YYREEE (reference sequence). DNA for the CDR3: TGTGCCAGCAGCTTGGGCGGGAGTGTCGCCGGGGAGCTTTTTTTT. Translating gives CASSLGGSVAGELFF. Drawing the rest from reference TRBV5-4 and TRBJ2-2, the complete variable domain is ETGVTQSPTHLIKTRGQQVTLRCSSQSGHNTVSWYQQALGQGPQFIFQYYREEENGRGNFPPRFSGLQFPNYSSELNVNALELDDSALYLCASSLGGSVAGELFFGEGSRLTVL.

This clonotype was counted a single time. V usage is TRBV12-3 or TRBV12-4 and J usage is TRBJ2-5, with 12 bases identical to TRBD2. The ends lost 4 bases at V and 11 bases at J; junction bases unmatched: 17. This CDR3 comprises 17 residues. The CDR3 here is CASSSGTSGLYQATQYF. The CDR3 region has the DNA TGTGCCAGCAGTTCCGGGACTAGCGGGCTGTACCAAGCGACGCAGTACTTC.

Note on this clonotype: At one boundary the junction diverges from the germline segment, which might be a read error. V usage is TRBV5-6 and J usage is TRBJ2-5; D remains unclear. This CDR3 comprises 14 residues. Germline V gene data show CDR1 as SGHDT and CDR2 as YYEEEE. The CDR3 loop reads CASSLPSGHETQYF. DNA for the CDR3: TGTGCCAGTAGCTTACCCAGTGGGCACGAGACCCAGTACTTC.

The sample holds a few counts of this clonotype. The chain combines TRBV11-1 with TRBJ1-1; D not resolved. V was trimmed by 8 bases and J by 1 base, leaving 5 bases between them. The CDR3 covers 11 residues. Germline CDR1 reads SGHAT; CDR2 reads FQDESV (reference sequence). CDR3 DNA: TGTGCCAGCGACTCGAACACTGAAGCTTTCTTT. It codes for CASDSNTEAFF.

The V and J genes are TRBV20-1 and TRBJ1-4, with 10 bases that match TRBD1. The CDR3 totals 16 residues. Germline assignment: CDR1 DFQATT and CDR2 SNEGSKA (reference sequence). J gave up 8 bases and V 2 bases, and 11 bases lay outside the gene matches. CDR3: CSARFAGGQGREKLFF. The CDR3, as DNA: TGCAGTGCTAGATTCGCTGGGGGACAGGGGAGGGAAAAACTGTTTTTT.

As concerns this clonotype: Germline and junction disagree at one end, which may indicate a read error. V usage is TRBV11-2 and J usage is TRBJ2-4; 12 bases agree with TRBD2. CDR3 length: 16 amino acids. Germline loops: CDR1 SGHAT, CDR2 FQNNGV. This chain's CDR3 is CTSRPGTSGWKGIQYF. The CDR3 region has the DNA TGTACCAGCAGACCGGGGACTAGCGGGTGGAAGGGCATTCAGTACTTC.

Notes on this clonotype: The final CDR3 position lacks the conserved phenylalanine or tryptophan, pointing to a likely read error. Here the CDR3 DNA reads TGTGCCAGCAGTCCCCGGGACGGGACTAGCACATATACGCAGTATTCT. Translation: CASSPRDGTSTYTQYS. The chain joins TRBV12-3 or TRBV12-4 to TRBJ2-3; 9 nucleotides line up with TRBD2. The CDR3 loop spans 16 amino acids.

As to this clonotype: A much larger clonotype is one base distant, so this may be a read error. The V call is TRBV25-1, the J call TRBJ1-5, with 10 bases matching TRBD1. Germline trimming cut 6 bases from V and 3 bases from J; bases unmatched to any gene: 8. The CDR3 runs to 16 residues. The germline CDR1 and CDR2 sequences are MGHDK and SYGVNS. The CDR3 DNA reads TGTGCCAGCAGGGCATGGGGACAGGGGCCCAATCAGCCCCAGCATTTT. Its protein product is CASRAWGQGPNQPQHF. The complete variable domain, with remaining parts taken from reference TRBV25-1 and TRBJ1-5, reads EADIYQTPRYLVIGTGKKITLECSQTMGHDKMYWYQQDPGMELHLIHYSYGVNSTEKGDLSSESTVSRIRTEHFPLTLESARPSHTSQYLCASRAWGQGPNQPQHFGDGTRLSIL.

V is TRBV4-1 and J is TRBJ1-1, with a weak D call TRBD1 (6 bases). The CDR3 sequence is 15 residues long. V was pared by 8 bases and J by 4 bases, with 20 bases between. Germline CDR1 reads MGHRA; CDR2 reads YSYEKL. CDR3 protein: CASCPSVRGVTEAFF. The CDR3 nucleotides are TGCGCCAGCTGCCCGTCGGTTAGGGGGGTCACTGAAGCTTTCTTT.

Many counts were recorded for this clonotype. V and J are TRBV10-3 and TRBJ1-2, with D unclear. The V end was cut by 4 bases, the J end by 8 bases, with 14 bases between. The CDR3 is 13 residues long. CDR1 and CDR2 (germline): ENHRY, SYGVKD. CDR3 DNA: TGTGCCATCAGTGTGGATTCAAGCGGCGGCTACACCTTC. It yields the protein CAISVDSSGGYTF.

Concerning this clonotype: A much larger clone is a single base away; this may be a read error. CDR3 in DNA: TGCGCCAGCAGCTTGGAACAGGTTGACAATGAGCAGTTCTTC. This gives the protein CASSLEQVDNEQFF. The J gene is TRBJ2-1, the V gene TRBV5-1, with D perhaps matching TRBD1 (5 bases). Germline CDR1 is SGHRS and CDR2 is YFSETQ. The CDR3 covers 14 residues. V was clipped by 0 bases and J by 5 bases, with 9 bases between them.

Turning to this clonotype: No conserved phenylalanine or tryptophan is present at the end of the CDR3, so a read error is the likely explanation. The CDR3 DNA reads TGTGCCAGCAGCTTCTGGCGCGACGGGACAGTTTTATCAACTAATGAAAAACTGTTTTAT. This encodes CASSFWRDGTVLSTNEKLFY. The V gene is TRBV12-3 or TRBV12-4, the J gene TRBJ1-4; 7 bases match TRBD1. The CDR3 loop spans 20 amino acids. V trimming: 6 bases; J trimming: 0 bases; junction bases outside the gene matches: 19.

As concerns this clonotype: This may arise from a read error, as a much more abundant clone is one base away. V gene TRBV28 combines with J gene TRBJ2-7; D is unresolved. Germline V gene lookup returns CDR1 MDHEN and CDR2 SYDVKM. With 6 bases removed from V and 5 bases from J, the gap between germline ends came to 14 bases. The CDR3 has 13 residues. The CDR3 protein is CASSIGRKDEQYF. In nucleotides, the CDR3 is TGTGCCAGCAGCATCGGACGGAAAGACGAGCAGTACTTC. The variable domain in full, completed from reference TRBV28 and TRBJ2-7, reads DVKVTQSSRYLVKRTGEKVFLECVQDMDHENMFWYRQDPGLGLRLIYFSYDVKMKEKGDIPEGYSVSREKKERFSLILESASTNQTSMYLCASSIGRKDEQYFGPGTRLTVT.